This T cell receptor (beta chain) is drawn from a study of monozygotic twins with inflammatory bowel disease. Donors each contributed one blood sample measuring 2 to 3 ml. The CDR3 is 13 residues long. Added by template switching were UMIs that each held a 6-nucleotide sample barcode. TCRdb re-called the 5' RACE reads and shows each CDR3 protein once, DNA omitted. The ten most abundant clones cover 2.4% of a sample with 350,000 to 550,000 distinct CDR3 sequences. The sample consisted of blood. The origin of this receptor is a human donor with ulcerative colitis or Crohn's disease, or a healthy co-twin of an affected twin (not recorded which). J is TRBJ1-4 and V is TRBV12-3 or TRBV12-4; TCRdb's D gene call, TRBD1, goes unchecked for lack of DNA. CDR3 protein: CASGGTGHEKLFF.